Listed below are T cell receptor beta chains from one sample, sequenced in a study of blood T cells in healthy people across ages. TCRdb passed the 5' RACE reads through MiXCR, listing each CDR3 protein once. The sample shows about 1.8 million distinct CDR3 sequences, 40% to 55% of them seen only once. Sequencing was carried out using blood. Receptors were obtained from a woman between 35 and 50 years old in good health. Each CDR3 is given with its conserved first and last residue. A D gene is named only where the DNA matches it firmly. Size is omitted from some rows. Given values are once, few, many or a class for expanded clones.

v_call	clone_size	d_call	j_call	cdr3_aa	cdr3_nt
TRBV20-1	.	TRBD2	TRBJ2-5	CSADGTTQETQYF	TGCAGTGCGGACGGGACTACCCAAGAGACCCAGTACTTC
TRBV27	.	.	TRBJ2-5	CASSLSPNNEQYF	TGTGCCAGCAGTTTATCCCCAAACAATGAGCAGTACTTC
TRBV3-1	.	.	TRBJ2-1	CASTPSEFLSSYNEQFF	TGTGCCAGCACTCCGTCCGAATTCTTGAGCTCCTACAATGAGCAGTTCTTC
TRBV9	once	TRBD1	TRBJ2-1	CASSDTGAGEQFF	TGTGCCAGCAGCGATACAGGGGCTGGTGAGCAGTTCTTC
TRBV6-2/TRBV6-3	.	TRBD2	TRBJ2-7	CASNTGGTSYEQYF	TGTGCCAGCAACACGGGGGGGACTTCCTACGAGCAGTACTTC
TRBV2	.	TRBD2	TRBJ2-3	CASSSSLAGGPLDTQYF	TGTGCCAGCAGTTCTTCCCTAGCGGGGGGGCCTTTAGATACGCAGTATTTT
TRBV7-2	few	.	TRBJ2-1	CASTTLGLGNEQFF	TGTGCCAGCACCACCCTCGGCTTAGGCAATGAGCAGTTCTTC
TRBV20-1	.	.	TRBJ2-7	CSATPGNEQYF	TGCAGTGCTACCCCAGGCAACGAGCAGTACTTC
TRBV10-3	.	.	TRBJ2-7	CAISESFGGTRGEQYF	TGTGCCATCAGTGAGTCCTTCGGTGGAACAAGGGGCGAGCAGTACTTC
TRBV6-1	few	TRBD1	TRBJ2-7	CASRPGQGRSLAYEQYF	TGTGCCAGCAGGCCGGGACAGGGTAGGTCCCTTGCCTACGAGCAGTACTTC
TRBV9	.	.	TRBJ1-1	CASSPIGRNTEAFF	TGTGCCAGCAGCCCCATCGGGCGTAACACTGAAGCTTTCTTT
TRBV28	many	.	TRBJ2-1	CASSFGGVNEQFF	TGTGCCAGCAGTTTTGGAGGGGTGAATGAGCAGTTCTTC
TRBV5-1	few	TRBD2	TRBJ2-1	CASSREGLGEQFF	TGCGCCAGCAGTCGAGAAGGACTAGGCGAGCAGTTCTTC
TRBV7-8	.	.	TRBJ2-5	CASSSRIPGETQYF	TGTGCCAGCAGCTCACGGATCCCGGGAGAGACCCAGTACTTC
TRBV20-1	.	TRBD1	TRBJ1-2	CSARTGVDGGYTF	TGCAGTGCAAGGACAGGGGTCGATGGTGGCTACACCTTC
TRBV6-4	.	.	TRBJ2-6	CASSDGNVLTF	TGTGCCAGCAGTGACGGCAACGTCCTGACTTTC
TRBV20-1	.	TRBD2	TRBJ2-1	CSASLAGTYNEQFF	TGCAGTGCATCACTAGCGGGGACTTACAATGAGCAGTTCTTC
TRBV7-9	few	.	TRBJ2-7	CASSVGDRSEQYF	TGTGCCAGCAGCGTAGGAGACAGGTCAGAGCAGTACTTC
TRBV27	few	TRBD2	TRBJ2-1	CASSFGSGGFLVYNEQFF	TGTGCCAGCAGTTTTGGGAGCGGGGGGTTTCTTGTTTACAATGAGCAGTTCTTC
TRBV6-5	.	TRBD1	TRBJ2-1	CASSYSGQGSYEQFF	TGTGCCAGCAGTTATTCGGGACAGGGATCCTACGAGCAGTTCTTC
TRBV28	.	.	TRBJ1-1	CASSLVPKNTEAFF	TGTGCCAGCAGTTTAGTCCCGAAGAACACTGAAGCTTTCTTT
TRBV29-1	.	.	TRBJ2-5	CSVESTGQETQYF	TGCAGCGTTGAGTCGACAGGCCAAGAGACCCAGTACTTC
TRBV5-1	.	.	TRBJ2-5	CASSLGRFETQYF	TGCGCCAGCAGCTTGGGACGATTTGAGACCCAGTACTTC
TRBV5-5	.	.	TRBJ2-7	CASSHGGTAYEQYF	TGTGCCAGCAGCCATGGGGGGACAGCCTACGAGCAGTACTTC
TRBV29-1	.	.	TRBJ2-1	CSAGVSYNEQFF	TGCAGCGCAGGGGTTTCCTACAATGAGCAGTTCTTC
TRBV5-1	.	.	TRBJ2-7	CASSPRQGPANYEQYF	TGCGCCAGCAGCCCTCGTCAGGGACCTGCTAACTACGAGCAGTACTTC
TRBV27	few	.	TRBJ2-1	CASRPNRQAGNEQFF	TGTGCCAGCAGACCTAATAGACAGGCTGGCAATGAGCAGTTCTTC
TRBV29-1	few	.	TRBJ2-1	CSVPGPSSYNEQFF	TGCAGCGTTCCAGGGCCGAGCTCCTACAATGAGCAGTTCTTC
TRBV7-9	.	.	TRBJ2-1	CASSLWTGVLYNEQFF	TGTGCCAGCAGCTTATGGACGGGGGTACTTTACAATGAGCAGTTCTTC
TRBV6-6	.	.	TRBJ2-3	CASSYSGDTNTQYF	TGTGCCAGCAGTTACTCGGGGGACACAAATACGCAGTATTTT
TRBV6-2/TRBV6-3	few	TRBD2	TRBJ2-1	CASSYSTSGGPGEQFF	TGTGCCAGCAGTTACTCGACTAGCGGGGGGCCGGGGGAGCAGTTCTTC
TRBV7-2	.	.	TRBJ1-5	CASSLDGTQPQHF	TGTGCCAGCAGCTTAGACGGGACGCAGCCCCAGCATTTT
TRBV7-9	few	.	TRBJ2-7	CASSSLGVPEYEQYF	TGTGCCAGCAGCTCACTCGGAGTCCCTGAGTACGAGCAGTACTTC
TRBV6-1	.	.	TRBJ2-7	CASSASGTRVVSYEQYF	TGTGCCAGCAGTGCCTCCGGGACAAGGGTTGTCTCCTACGAGCAGTACTTC
TRBV7-8	.	.	TRBJ1-2	CASSLENRYGYTF	TGTGCCAGCAGCTTAGAAAACCGCTATGGCTACACCTTC
TRBV29-1	few	.	TRBJ1-1	CSVEDPFLNTEAFF	TGCAGCGTTGAAGACCCTTTTTTGAACACTGAAGCTTTCTTT
TRBV20-1	.	TRBD2	TRBJ2-1	CSARTPRAGQNEQFF	TGCAGTGCCCGAACTCCGCGAGCGGGGCAAAATGAGCAGTTCTTC
TRBV7-2	.	TRBD1	TRBJ2-5	CASSFGQGWEQYF	TGTGCCAGCAGCTTCGGACAGGGTTGGGAGCAGTACTTC
TRBV20-1	.	.	TRBJ2-7	CGARGPSEQYF	TGCGGTGCTAGAGGTCCCTCCGAGCAGTACTTC
TRBV5-1	few	.	TRBJ2-4	CASSLGIVENIQYF	TGCGCCAGCAGCTTGGGCATAGTAGAAAACATTCAGTACTTC
TRBV4-3	once	TRBD2	TRBJ2-2	CASSQDGGAGELFF	TGCGCCAGCAGCCAAGACGGGGGGGCCGGGGAGCTGTTTTTT
TRBV27	.	TRBD2	TRBJ2-7	CASSNGGGYEQYF	TGTGCCAGCAGTAATGGGGGGGGATACGAGCAGTACTTC
TRBV3-1	.	.	TRBJ2-2	CASSPTKGTLGGGELFF	TGTGCCAGCAGTCCGACCAAGGGGACCCTTGGGGGCGGGGAGCTGTTTTTT
TRBV9	few	TRBD2	TRBJ2-3	CASSAPLAGGPTDTQYF	TGTGCCAGCAGCGCCCCACTAGCGGGGGGTCCGACAGATACGCAGTATTTT
TRBV20-1	.	.	TRBJ2-4	CSARRENQNIQYF	TGCAGTGCCCGCCGGGAGAACCAAAACATTCAGTACTTC